This T cell receptor (beta chain) was captured by sequencing in a study of graft-versus-host responses after intestinal transplantation. Study summary: As for transplant type, recipients had multivisceral, liver-intestinal, or isolated intestinal grafts. Following induction with anti-thymocyte globulin, all recipients were given tacrolimus and steroids for two to three years.

Trimming removed 5 bases at V and 5 bases at J, with 21 bases between. The CDR3 extends over 16 amino acids. Germline V CDR1 and CDR2: LNHNV, YYDKDF (reference sequence). Study results and limitations: GvH clones were found in recipient marrow; some appeared first in ileum or blood. The study associated peak circulating GvH clone levels with early post-transplant HvG declines.

With regard to this clone: Its matching antigen is unknown.

Method: immunoSEQ multiplex PCR; TCRdb's copy keeps in-frame clones and lacks some. The sample has roughly 120,000 clones; 90% are singletons. The TCR was taken from a human donor who received an intestinal transplant. The V call is TRBV15, the J call TRBJ2-5; a weak D match, TRBD2 (6 bases). The specimen comprised unstimulated CD4+ T cells sorted from spleen or lymph node cells, sampled before intestinal transplant. The CDR3 loop is CATSSRGGPRRETQYF. CDR3 DNA: TGTGCCACCAGCTCTCGGGGAGGACCAAGGAGGGAGACCCAGTACTTC.